Listed below are T cell receptor beta chains from one sample, sequenced in a study of cytomegalovirus exposure and HLA in healthy donors. This table comes from immunoSEQ multiplex PCR, and its TCRdb copy is limited to in-frame clones, with some not included. The sample carries tens of thousands of clones, roughly 80% recorded once. The material sequenced was PBMCs. The receptors derive from a woman aged 18-29 years in good health and CMV-seropositive. Each CDR3 is given with its conserved first and last residue. Fields, in order: CDR3 length, V gene, D gene, clone size, J gene, CDR3 DNA, CDR3 protein. The D gene is left open where the match is weak. Where a row states a size, it is once, few, many or the class of an expanded clone; other rows omit it.

>13|TRBV7-2|-|-|TRBJ2-3
TGTGCCAGCAGTTTAGACATTCCAGATACGCAGTATTTT
CASSLDIPDTQYF
>16|TRBV2|TRBD2|-|TRBJ2-3
TGTGCCAGCAGTGATGGACTAGCAGGGATCACAGATACGCAGTATTTT
CASSDGLAGITDTQYF
>14|TRBV2|-|-|TRBJ1-3
TGTGCCAGCAGGGCGGACAATTCTGGAAACACCATATATTTT
CASRADNSGNTIYF
>15|TRBV28|-|few|TRBJ2-3
TGTGCCAGCAGCACACGGACTTCTGGCACAGATACGCAGTATTTT
CASSTRTSGTDTQYF
>15|TRBV30|TRBD1|-|TRBJ1-2
TGTGCCTGGACCCCACAGGGGTCCCGGAACTATGGCTACACCTTC
CAWTPQGSRNYGYTF
>16|TRBV28|-|-|TRBJ2-2
TGTGCCAGCAGTGCCCTCGGACTACTTTTGGGCGGGGAGCTGTTTTTT
CASSALGLLLGGELFF
>12|TRBV5-4|-|-|TRBJ2-7
TGTGCCAGCAGCGCTGGAACGGGCGAGCAGTACTTC
CASSAGTGEQYF
>15|TRBV4-2|-|few|TRBJ1-4
TGTGCCAGCAGCCGAGGAGGGACCGATAATGAAAAACTGTTTTTT
CASSRGGTDNEKLFF
>13|TRBV6-5|TRBD1|few|TRBJ1-1
TGTGCCACCGAACAGGGGGTGAACACTGAAGCTTTCTTT
CATEQGVNTEAFF
>15|TRBV6-6|-|-|TRBJ2-1
TGTGCCAGCAGACCGCCGGCTAGCGAGGACAATGAGCAGTTCTTC
CASRPPASEDNEQFF
>18|TRBV7-8|TRBD2|few|TRBJ2-4
TGTGCCAGCAGCAACGGCCCTCTCAGCGAGATACGGGGGGACATTCAGTACTTC
CASSNGPLSEIRGDIQYF
>15|TRBV19|-|few|TRBJ1-2
TGTGCCAGTAGTAACCCACCCGGGGATAACTATGGCTACACCTTC
CASSNPPGDNYGYTF
>16|TRBV2|TRBD2|-|TRBJ2-3
TGTGCCAGCAGTGCTACTCGCGGGGGGACCACAGATACGCAGTATTTT
CASSATRGGTTDTQYF
>13|TRBV2|-|-|TRBJ2-7
TGTGCCAGCAGAAGCGGAGGATACTACGAGCAGTACTTC
CASRSGGYYEQYF
>15|TRBV18|TRBD1|-|TRBJ2-1
TGTGCCAGCTCACCCACAGGGGGCCTTGGAAATGAGCAGTTCTTC
CASSPTGGLGNEQFF
>19|TRBV4-2|-|-|TRBJ2-2
TGTGCCAGCAGCCAAGATAATGCCTGGGCAGGGCCAAACACCGGGGAGCTGTTTTTT
CASSQDNAWAGPNTGELFF
>13|TRBV7-7|-|-|TRBJ2-5
TGTGCTAGCAGCTTCGGACAAGAAGAGACCCAGTACTTC
CASSFGQEETQYF
>13|TRBV11-2|TRBD1|-|TRBJ2-7
TGTGCCAGCACCGGGGACAGCTACTACGAGCAGTACTTC
CASTGDSYYEQYF
>15|TRBV6-1|-|-|TRBJ2-1
TGTGCCAGCAGTGCAGATGGGGGCCCCTACAATGAGCAGTTCTTC
CASSADGGPYNEQFF
>18|TRBV9|TRBD1|-|TRBJ2-3
TGTGCCAGCAGCGTAGGAGGGTGGGACAGGGAATACACAGATACGCAGTATTTT
CASSVGGWDREYTDTQYF
>13|TRBV6-1|-|few|TRBJ2-1
TGTGCCAGCAGCCACAGGGATCCAAATGAGCAGTTCTTC
CASSHRDPNEQFF
>15|TRBV27|TRBD2|-|TRBJ2-1
TGTGCCAGCAGTTTAGCGGGGGGGCGGTTGAATGAGCAGTTCTTC
CASSLAGGRLNEQFF
>16|TRBV18|-|-|TRBJ1-6
TGTGCCAGCTCACCTTCGGTCCCGCTTCGTAATTCACCCCTCCACTTT
CASSPSVPLRNSPLHF
>14|TRBV7-6|-|-|TRBJ1-2
TGTGCCAGCAGCGAAACAGGGCCAAGTGGTGGCTACACCTTC
CASSETGPSGGYTF
>16|TRBV2|TRBD1|-|TRBJ2-5
TGTGCCAGCAGGCTTAGGACAGGGGGGAGCCAAGAGACCCAGTACTTC
CASRLRTGGSQETQYF